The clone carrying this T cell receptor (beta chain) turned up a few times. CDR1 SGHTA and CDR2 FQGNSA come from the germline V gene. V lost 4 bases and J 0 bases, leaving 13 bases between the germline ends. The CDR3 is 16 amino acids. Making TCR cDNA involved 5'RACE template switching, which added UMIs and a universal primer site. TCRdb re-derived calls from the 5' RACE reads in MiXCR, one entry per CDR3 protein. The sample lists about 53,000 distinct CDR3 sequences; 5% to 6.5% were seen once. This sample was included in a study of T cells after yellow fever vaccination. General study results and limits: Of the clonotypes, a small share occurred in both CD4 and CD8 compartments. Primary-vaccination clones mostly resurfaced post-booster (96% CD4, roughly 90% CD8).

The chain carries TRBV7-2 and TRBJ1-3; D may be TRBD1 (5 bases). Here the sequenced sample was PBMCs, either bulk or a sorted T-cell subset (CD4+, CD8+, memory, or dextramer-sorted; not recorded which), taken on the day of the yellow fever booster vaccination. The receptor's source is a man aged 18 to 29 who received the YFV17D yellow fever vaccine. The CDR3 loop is CASSSGRGSSGNTIYF. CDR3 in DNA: TGTGCCAGCAGCTCAGGGCGGGGTAGCTCTGGAAACACCATATATTTT.